Each of the 15 T cell receptor beta chains below was sequenced from the same sample in a study of blood T cell repertoires in COVID-19. Method: immunoSEQ multiplex PCR; TCRdb's copy keeps in-frame clones and lacks some. This sample has about 120,000 clones, with 85% to 90% found just once. What was sequenced was peripheral blood. The receptors here all came from a man between 60 and 75 years old with acute or convalescent COVID-19.

The chain couples TRBV3-1 (or the pseudogene TRBV3-2) to TRBJ2-1, with TRBD2 as a possible D gene (5 bases). The ends were cut back, 4 bases at V and 8 bases at J, with 9 bases in the middle. Germline V gene data show CDR1 as LGHDT and CDR2 as YNNKEL (reference sequence). The CDR3 consists of 12 residues. The CDR3 region is CASSPSGYEQFF. The CDR3 bases are TGTGCCAGCAGCCCCTCGGGATATGAGCAGTTCTTC.

The chain has TRBV7-2 and TRBJ2-3; 8 bases map to TRBD2. With 5 bases clipped from V and 6 bases from J, the junction kept 13 bases outside the gene matches. This CDR3 is 16 amino acids long. Germline CDR1 reads SGHTA; CDR2 reads FQGNSA. CDR3: CASSQRGLVNSDTQYF. The CDR3 nucleotides are TGTGCCAGCAGCCAAAGGGGACTAGTTAATTCCGATACGCAGTATTTT.

This clone was detected a few times. The rearrangement uses TRBV6-1 and TRBJ2-2, with 7 bases fitting TRBD2. CDR1 and CDR2 from the germline V gene are MNHNS and SASEGT. V shed 1 base and J 6 bases; nucleotides not matched to a gene: 5. There are 15 residues in the CDR3. The CDR3 loop is CASSEEGEGAGELFF. For the CDR3, the DNA is TGTGCCAGCAGTGAAGAAGGGGAGGGCGCCGGGGAGCTGTTTTTT.

The chain has TRBV19 and TRBJ2-7; TRBD2 agrees at 7 bases. V was pared by 4 bases and J by 3 bases, with 9 bases of the junction left unmatched. This CDR3 is built from 15 residues. The germline V gene has CDR1 LNHDA and CDR2 SQIVND (reference sequence). The DNA for the CDR3 is TGTGCCAGTAGTAACCCTAGCGGCTCCGTCTACGAGCAGTACTTC. It specifies CASSNPSGSVYEQYF.

This clone was found once. The chain combines TRBV5-5 with TRBJ1-4, with TRBD1 matching 9 bases. The CDR3 runs to 16 residues. Germline trimming cut 3 bases from V and 6 bases from J; bases unmatched to any gene: 9. Germline CDR1 reads SGHKS; CDR2 reads YYEKEE (reference sequence). The CDR3: CASSSINRGRDEKLFF. The CDR3 bases are TGTGCCAGCAGCTCGATAAACAGGGGGCGGGATGAAAAACTGTTTTTT.

The chain has TRBV28 and TRBJ1-6; no clear D gene. V dropped 5 bases and J dropped 7 bases, with 15 bases sitting between them. Germline loops: CDR1 MDHEN, CDR2 SYDVKM. The CDR3 loop spans 15 amino acids. CDR3 region: CASSPRGVRNSPLHF. The CDR3 nucleotides read TGTGCCAGCAGTCCTCGGGGAGTAAGGAATTCACCCCTCCACTTT.

The chain has TRBV4-1 and TRBJ2-2, with D perhaps TRBD1 (6 bases). Trimming took 3 bases from V and 7 from J, leaving 21 bases between them. The CDR3 is made up of 17 amino acids. Germline CDR1 reads MGHRA; CDR2 reads YSYEKL. CDR3 sequence reads: CASSHDQQGNSGGELFF. In nucleotides, the CDR3 is TGCGCCAGCAGCCACGATCAACAGGGAAATTCAGGCGGGGAGCTGTTTTTT.

J is TRBJ1-4 and V is TRBV28; D is unresolved. With 3 bases removed from V and 8 bases from J, the gap between germline ends came to 19 bases. CDR1 and CDR2 from the germline V gene are MDHEN and SYDVKM. The CDR3 totals 16 residues. The DNA for the CDR3 is TGTGCCAGCAGTTTGGAGTCTGCTTCTCGGAGGGAAAAACTGTTTTTT. Translated, it gives CASSLESASRREKLFF.

The CDR3 is CASSLIRGREQYF. CDR3 nucleotide sequence: TGCGCCAGCAGCTTAATCAGGGGGCGCGAGCAGTACTTC. This chain uses TRBV5-1 with TRBJ2-7; 8 bases line up with TRBD1. The V gene end was trimmed by 2 bases and the J gene end by 6 bases; junction bases not matched to a gene: 4. In germline, CDR1 is SGHRS, CDR2 YFSETQ. This CDR3 comprises 13 residues. Combining the CDR3 with reference TRBV5-1 and TRBJ2-7 gives the whole variable domain KAGVTQTPRYLIKTRGQQVTLSCSPISGHRSVSWYQQTPGQGLQFLFEYFSETQRNKGNFPGRFSGRQFSNSRSEMNVSTLELGDSALYLCASSLIRGREQYFGPGTRLTVT.

This sequence joins TRBV29-1 and TRBJ2-7; 10 bases match TRBD2. Germline CDR1 reads SQVTM; CDR2 reads ANQGSEA. This CDR3 is 14 amino acids long. The V segment lost 6 bases and the J segment 5 bases; nucleotides outside the gene matches: 10. The CDR3 loop is CSVATPSGSDEQYF. CDR3 in DNA: TGCAGCGTCGCCACCCCTAGCGGGAGTGACGAGCAGTACTTC.

This chain uses TRBV5-6 with TRBJ2-1, with 9 positions matching TRBD1. The V segment lost 3 bases and the J segment 0 bases; nucleotides outside the gene matches: 7. The CDR3 is 17 residues long. CDR1 is SGHDT and CDR2 is YYEEEE in the germline V gene. The CDR3 loop is CASSYIGQGSSYNEQFF. CDR3 bases: TGTGCCAGCAGCTACATAGGACAGGGGAGCTCCTACAATGAGCAGTTCTTC. Using reference TRBV5-6 and TRBJ2-1 for the parts outside the CDR3, the full variable domain is DAGVTQSPTHLIKTRGQQVTLRCSPKSGHDTVSWYQQALGQGPQFIFQYYEEEERQRGNFPDRFSGHQFPNYSSELNVNALLLGDSALYLCASSYIGQGSSYNEQFFGPGTRLTVL.

The chain combines TRBV9 with TRBJ2-6; TRBD2 might be the D (6 bases). The CDR3 is made up of 16 amino acids. The V end lost 0 bases, the J end lost 3 bases, and 10 bases lay between the germline ends. The germline V gene encodes CDR1 SGDLS and CDR2 YYNGEE. The chain's CDR3 is CASSVAGGFGANVLTF. CDR3 bases: TGTGCCAGCAGCGTAGCAGGAGGGTTTGGGGCCAACGTCCTGACTTTC. The full variable domain, its missing parts supplied by reference TRBV9 and TRBJ2-6, is DSGVTQTPKHLITATGQRVTLRCSPRSGDLSVYWYQQSLDQGLQFLIQYYNGEERAKGNILERFSAQQFPDLHSELNLSSLELGDSALYFCASSVAGGFGANVLTFGAGSRLTVL.

The V gene is TRBV19, the J gene TRBJ2-1, with TRBD1 matching over 10 bases. Germline V gene data show CDR1 as LNHDA and CDR2 as SQIVND (reference sequence). With V trimmed by 8 bases and J by 6 bases, 13 bases remained unmatched. The CDR3 consists of 16 residues. CDR3 residues: CASSWVGTGVGNEQFF. DNA for the CDR3: TGTGCCAGTTCTTGGGTGGGGACAGGGGTTGGCAATGAGCAGTTCTTC.

This sequence joins TRBV29-1 and TRBJ2-1; 7 nucleotides line up with TRBD2. The CDR3 is 13 amino acids. The germline CDR1 and CDR2 sequences are SQVTM and ANQGSEA. V lost 6 bases, J lost 3 bases, and 5 bases stayed unmatched. This CDR3 is CSVDSGGYNEQFF. The CDR3 region has the DNA TGCAGCGTGGACTCGGGGGGCTACAATGAGCAGTTCTTC.

The chain combines TRBV6-5 with TRBJ2-7, with TRBD1 identical over 10 bases. The CDR3 loop spans 14 amino acids. Per the germline V gene, CDR1 is MNHEY and CDR2 is SVGAGI. Trimming removed 6 bases from V and 4 bases from J; junction bases left unmatched: 6. The CDR3 nucleotides read TGTGCCAGCAGGCGACAGGGGGCGCATTACGAGCAGTACTTC. It translates to CASRRQGAHYEQYF.